The clone carrying this T cell receptor beta chain was detected a few times. This record comes from a study of T-cell reconstitution after alpha-beta-depleted transplantation in children. Unique molecular identifiers were used in preparing the TCRbeta library. Using its own MiXCR run on the PCR reads, TCRdb lists one record per CDR3 protein. The sample contains roughly 300,000 distinct CDR3 sequences, nearly 10% of which appear only once. This CDR3 has 13 amino acids. Deletions cut 3 bases from V and 4 bases from J, with 10 bases between. Germline CDR1 is DFQATT and CDR2 is SNEGSKA (reference sequence).

The sequence came from a human donor who donated a stem cell graft to a child with SCID. The chain joins TRBV20-1 to TRBJ2-1; TRBD2 might be the D (6 bases). The input for sequencing was PBMCs from the stem cell graft donor, taken from the stem cell graft. The CDR3: CSARLGLYNEQFF. DNA of the CDR3: TGCAGTGCTAGGCTAGGACTATACAATGAGCAGTTCTTC.